This TCR gamma chain was obtained from a study of gamma delta lymphoproliferative disorders and STAT genes. TCRdb re-processed the multiplex PCR reads using CATT. The table shows 150 to 200 gamma-chain clones, with approximately 50% occurring only once. Per germline, CDR1 VTNTFY and CDR2 YDVSTARD (reference sequence). V trimming: 1 base; J trimming: 4 bases; junction bases outside the gene matches: 13. The CDR3 sequence is 16 residues long. The receptor sequences were amplified from genomic DNA of peripheral blood mononuclear cells. Patient diagnosis follows 2017 WHO criteria for T-LGLL or HSTCL. This chain uses TRGV3 with TRGJ1 or TRGJ2. The J gene was missing in TCRdb and was found by matching the end of the DNA to germline. The source of this sequence is a human donor with hepatosplenic T-cell lymphoma. The sequencing sample was made of blood. Written as DNA, the CDR3 is TGTGCCACCTGGGACAGTATTATATGTCCGTATTATAAGAAACTCTTT. It translates to CATWDSIICPYYKKLF.